The clone carrying this TCR beta chain was counted at least ten times. Antigen specificity is unknown. Trimming removed 6 bases from V and 1 base from J, with 28 bases in between. Per germline, CDR1 MNHEY and CDR2 SVGEGT. CDR3 length: 19 amino acids. Time point described: newly diagnosed GD, antithyroid drugs for less than 3 months. RNA isolated from PBMCs was used to make the TCR library. The diagnosis of Graves' disease used American Thyroid Association guidelines. Building the TCR beta libraries relied on iRepertoire HTBI primers, and CDR3 regions underwent Arm-PCR. TCRdb re-analysed the multiplex PCR reads in MiXCR, keeping a single row per CDR3 protein. The table includes 350,000 to 450,000 distinct CDR3 sequences, more than 13% detected once. The data were taken from a study of regulatory T cells in long-lasting Graves disease. Regarding the study as a whole: Whereas new patients shared roughly 910 public clonotypes, persistent patients shared more, at under 3,500. The study examined only peripheral blood, not thyroid tissue.

A further study also used this sample, focusing on T cells in Graves' hyperthyroidism and ophthalmopathy. From that second work: Each patient was aged 18 to 65 and had newly diagnosed hyperthyroidism of under 2 months' duration.

The sample in question was peripheral blood mononuclear cells (PBMCs), obtained at new diagnosis, from a patient treated with antithyroid drugs. The V and J genes are TRBV6-2 or TRBV6-3 and TRBJ2-7; D might be TRBD1 (5 bases). The TCR was taken from a woman aged 25 to 39 with Graves disease. CDR3 sequence reads: CASSHLPMGPEIGSYEQYF. CDR3 sequence (DNA): TGTGCCAGCAGCCACCTGCCGATGGGGCCTGAAATTGGTTCCTACGAGCAGTACTTC.